Reported below is one T cell receptor beta chain. The repertoire was sequenced with immunoSEQ multiplex PCR; TCRdb's copy has only in-frame clones and lacks some. The repertoire holds tens of thousands of clones, roughly 98% seen once, with 0.16% in the top ten. V was clipped by 9 bases and J by 0 bases, with 11 bases between them. This CDR3 region has 14 residues. CDR1 WSHSY and CDR2 SAAADI come from the germline V gene. The sample originates from a study of technical replicates of blood from several donors. The chain links TRBV10-2 to TRBJ1-4, with D unresolved. Sequencing was done on a sample of T cells isolated from PBMCs. This clonotype originated in a human donor in good health. CDR3 amino acids: CASYGSATNEKLFF. The CDR3 DNA follows: TGCGCCAGTTACGGGAGTGCAACTAATGAAAAACTGTTTTTT.